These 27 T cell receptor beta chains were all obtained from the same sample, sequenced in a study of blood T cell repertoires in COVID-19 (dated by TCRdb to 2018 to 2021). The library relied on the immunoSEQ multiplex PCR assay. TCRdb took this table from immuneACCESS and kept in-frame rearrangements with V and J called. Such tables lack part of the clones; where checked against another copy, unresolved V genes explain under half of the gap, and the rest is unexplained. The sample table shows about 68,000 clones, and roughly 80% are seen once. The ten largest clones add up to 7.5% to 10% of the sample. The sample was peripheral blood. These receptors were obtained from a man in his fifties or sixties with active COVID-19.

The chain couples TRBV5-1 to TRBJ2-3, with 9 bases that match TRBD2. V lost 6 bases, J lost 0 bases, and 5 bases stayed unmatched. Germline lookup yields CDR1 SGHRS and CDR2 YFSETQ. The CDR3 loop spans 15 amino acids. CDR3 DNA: TGCGCCAGCAAAACTAGCGGGCTTAGCACAGATACGCAGTATTTT. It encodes CASKTSGLSTDTQYF.

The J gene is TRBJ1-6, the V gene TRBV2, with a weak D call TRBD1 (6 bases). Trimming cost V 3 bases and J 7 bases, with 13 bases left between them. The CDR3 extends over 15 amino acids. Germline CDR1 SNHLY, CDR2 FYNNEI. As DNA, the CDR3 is TGTGCCAGCAGTGAGCAGGGGTCATCGAATTCACCCCTCCACTTT. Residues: CASSEQGSSNSPLHF.

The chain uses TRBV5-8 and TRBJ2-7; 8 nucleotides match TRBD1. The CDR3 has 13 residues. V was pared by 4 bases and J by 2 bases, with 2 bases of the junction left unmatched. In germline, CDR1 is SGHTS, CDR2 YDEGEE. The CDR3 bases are TGTGCCAGCAGCCGGACAGGGCCCTACGAGCAGTACTTC. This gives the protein CASSRTGPYEQYF.

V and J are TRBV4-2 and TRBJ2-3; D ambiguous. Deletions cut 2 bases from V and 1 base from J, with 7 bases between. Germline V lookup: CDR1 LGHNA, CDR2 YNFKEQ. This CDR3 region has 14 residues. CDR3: CASSQNRGTDTQYF. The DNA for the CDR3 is TGTGCCAGCAGCCAAAACCGCGGCACAGATACGCAGTATTTT.

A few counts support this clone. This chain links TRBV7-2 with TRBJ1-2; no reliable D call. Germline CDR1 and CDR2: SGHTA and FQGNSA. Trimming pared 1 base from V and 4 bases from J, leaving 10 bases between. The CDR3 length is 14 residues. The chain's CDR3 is CASSLGLEVYGYTF. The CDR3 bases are TGTGCCAGCAGCTTAGGGTTGGAGGTCTATGGCTACACCTTC.

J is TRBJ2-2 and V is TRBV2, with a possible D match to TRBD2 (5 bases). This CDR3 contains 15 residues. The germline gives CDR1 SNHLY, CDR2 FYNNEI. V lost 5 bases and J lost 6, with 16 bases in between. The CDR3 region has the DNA TGTGCCAGCAGTCCCACTAGTGGTTCCCCCGGGGAGCTGTTTTTT. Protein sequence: CASSPTSGSPGELFF.

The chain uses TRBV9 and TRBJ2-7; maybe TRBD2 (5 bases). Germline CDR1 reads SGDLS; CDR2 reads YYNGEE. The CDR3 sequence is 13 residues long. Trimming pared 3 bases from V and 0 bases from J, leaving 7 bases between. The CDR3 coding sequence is TGTGCCAGCAGCGGAGACTACTCCTACGAGCAGTACTTC. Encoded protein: CASSGDYSYEQYF. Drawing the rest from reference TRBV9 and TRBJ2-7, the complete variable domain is DSGVTQTPKHLITATGQRVTLRCSPRSGDLSVYWYQQSLDQGLQFLIQYYNGEERAKGNILERFSAQQFPDLHSELNLSSLELGDSALYFCASSGDYSYEQYFGPGTRLTVT.

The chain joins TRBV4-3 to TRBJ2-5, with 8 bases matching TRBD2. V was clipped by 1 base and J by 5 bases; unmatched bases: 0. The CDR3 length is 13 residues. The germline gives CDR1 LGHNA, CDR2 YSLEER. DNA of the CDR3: TGCGCCAGCAGCCAAGGCGGGGGGGAGACCCAGTACTTC. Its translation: CASSQGGGETQYF.

The CDR3 here is CASSGTAKGVEQFF. The CDR3 DNA reads TGTGCCAGCAGTGGGACTGCAAAGGGGGTTGAGCAGTTCTTC. The V gene is TRBV2, the J gene TRBJ2-1, with a possible D match to TRBD1 (6 bases). The CDR3 length is 14 residues. The V and J ends lost 4 bases and 9 bases respectively, with 16 bases between them. CDR1 SNHLY and CDR2 FYNNEI come from the germline V gene.

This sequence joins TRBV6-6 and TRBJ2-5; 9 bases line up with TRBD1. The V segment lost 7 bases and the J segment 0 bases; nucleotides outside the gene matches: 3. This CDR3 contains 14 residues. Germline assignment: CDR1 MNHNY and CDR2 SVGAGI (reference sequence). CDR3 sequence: CASNDRGYQETQYF. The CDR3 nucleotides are TGTGCCAGCAACGACAGGGGGTACCAAGAGACCCAGTACTTC.

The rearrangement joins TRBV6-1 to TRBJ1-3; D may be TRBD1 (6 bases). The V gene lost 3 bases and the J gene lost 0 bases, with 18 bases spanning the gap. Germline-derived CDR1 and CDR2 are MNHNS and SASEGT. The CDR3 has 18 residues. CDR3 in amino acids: CASSDDLTGPLSGNTIYF. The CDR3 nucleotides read TGTGCCAGCAGTGACGACCTGACAGGCCCCCTCTCTGGAAACACCATATATTTT.

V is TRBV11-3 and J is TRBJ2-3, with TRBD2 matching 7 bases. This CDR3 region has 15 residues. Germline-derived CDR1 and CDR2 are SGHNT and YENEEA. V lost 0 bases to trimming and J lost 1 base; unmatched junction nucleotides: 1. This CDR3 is CASSLDLAGTDTQYF. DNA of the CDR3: TGTGCCAGCAGCTTAGATCTAGCGGGCACAGATACGCAGTATTTT.

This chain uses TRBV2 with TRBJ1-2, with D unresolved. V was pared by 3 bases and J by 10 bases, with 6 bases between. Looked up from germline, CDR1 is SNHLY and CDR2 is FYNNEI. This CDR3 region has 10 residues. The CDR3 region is CASSEDSYTF. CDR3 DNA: TGTGCCAGCAGTGAGGACTCCTACACCTTC.

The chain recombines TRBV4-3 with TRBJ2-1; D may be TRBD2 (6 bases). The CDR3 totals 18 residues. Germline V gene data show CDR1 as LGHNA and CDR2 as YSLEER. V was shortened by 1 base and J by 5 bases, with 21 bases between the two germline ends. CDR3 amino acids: CASSQAFLVGGSHNEQFF. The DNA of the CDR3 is TGCGCCAGCAGCCAAGCGTTCTTAGTTGGGGGGAGCCACAATGAGCAGTTCTTC.

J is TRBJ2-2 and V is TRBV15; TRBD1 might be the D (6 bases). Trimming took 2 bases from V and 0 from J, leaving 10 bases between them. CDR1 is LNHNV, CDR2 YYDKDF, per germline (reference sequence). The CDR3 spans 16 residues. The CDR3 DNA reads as TGTGCCACCAGCAGAAATCACAGGGCGAACACCGGGGAGCTGTTTTTT. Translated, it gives CATSRNHRANTGELFF.

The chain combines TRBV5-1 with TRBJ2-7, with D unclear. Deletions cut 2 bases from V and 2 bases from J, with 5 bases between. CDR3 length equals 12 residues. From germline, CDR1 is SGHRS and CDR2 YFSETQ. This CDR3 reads CASSFDTYEQYF. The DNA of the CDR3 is TGCGCCAGCAGCTTCGACACCTACGAGCAGTACTTC.

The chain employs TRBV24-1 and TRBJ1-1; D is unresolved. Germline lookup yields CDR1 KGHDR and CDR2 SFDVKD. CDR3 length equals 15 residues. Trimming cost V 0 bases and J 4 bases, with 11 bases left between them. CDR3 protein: CATSDLARGGTEAFF. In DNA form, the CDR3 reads TGTGCCACCAGTGATTTGGCCCGCGGCGGCACTGAAGCTTTCTTT.

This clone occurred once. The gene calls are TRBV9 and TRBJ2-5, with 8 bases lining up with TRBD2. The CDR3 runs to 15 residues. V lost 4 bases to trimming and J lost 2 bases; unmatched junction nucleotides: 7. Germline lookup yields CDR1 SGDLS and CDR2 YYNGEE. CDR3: CASSLNSGAQETQYF. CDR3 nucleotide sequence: TGTGCCAGCAGCCTAAATAGCGGGGCTCAAGAGACCCAGTACTTC.

The CDR3 bases are TGTGCCAGCAGTCCCTCGTACTCAACCTACGAGCAGTACTTC. Protein sequence: CASSPSYSTYEQYF. The rearrangement uses TRBV6-5 and TRBJ2-7, with D hard to call. The CDR3 totals 14 residues. Germline loops: CDR1 MNHEY, CDR2 SVGAGI. The V gene lost 5 bases and the J gene lost 2 bases, with 13 bases spanning the gap.

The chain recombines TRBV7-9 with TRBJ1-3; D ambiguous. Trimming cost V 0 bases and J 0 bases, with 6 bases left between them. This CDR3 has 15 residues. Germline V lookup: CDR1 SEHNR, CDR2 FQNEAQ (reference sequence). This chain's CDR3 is CASSLAGSSGNTIYF. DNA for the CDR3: TGTGCCAGCAGCTTAGCGGGGAGCTCTGGAAACACCATATATTTT.

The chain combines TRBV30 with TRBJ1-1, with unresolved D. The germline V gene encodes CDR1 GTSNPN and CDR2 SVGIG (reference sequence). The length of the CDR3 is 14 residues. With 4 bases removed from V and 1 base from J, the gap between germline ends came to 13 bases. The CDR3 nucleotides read TGTGCCTGGACGCCACTGCGAGAGAACACTGAAGCTTTCTTT. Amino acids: CAWTPLRENTEAFF.

The CDR3 bases are TGTGCCAGCAGCACAACAGGGGGTGGCTACACCTTC. Translating it yields CASSTTGGGYTF. This chain connects TRBV7-2 to TRBJ1-2; 8 nucleotides agree with TRBD1. This CDR3 contains 12 residues. V trimming: 5 bases; J trimming: 7 bases; junction bases outside the gene matches: 3. Germline V gene sequence: CDR1 SGHTA, CDR2 FQGNSA.

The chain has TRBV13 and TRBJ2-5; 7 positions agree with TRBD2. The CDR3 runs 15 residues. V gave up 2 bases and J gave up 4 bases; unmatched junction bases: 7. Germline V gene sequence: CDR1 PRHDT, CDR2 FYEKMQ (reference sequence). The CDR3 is CASSLSAGVGETQYF. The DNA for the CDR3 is TGTGCCAGCAGCTTATCGGCGGGAGTAGGAGAGACCCAGTACTTC.

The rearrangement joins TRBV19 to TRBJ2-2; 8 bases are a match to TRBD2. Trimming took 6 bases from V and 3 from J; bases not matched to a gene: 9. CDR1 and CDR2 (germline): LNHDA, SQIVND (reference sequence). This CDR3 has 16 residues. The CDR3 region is CASRPNLAGHTGELFF. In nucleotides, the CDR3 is TGTGCCAGTAGGCCCAATCTAGCGGGTCACACCGGGGAGCTGTTTTTT.

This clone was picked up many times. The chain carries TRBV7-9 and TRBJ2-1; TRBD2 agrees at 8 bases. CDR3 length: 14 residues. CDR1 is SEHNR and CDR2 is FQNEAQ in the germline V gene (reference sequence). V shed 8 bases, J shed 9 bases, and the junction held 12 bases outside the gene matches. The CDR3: CASGREGEFTEQFF. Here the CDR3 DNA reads TGTGCCAGCGGACGGGAGGGTGAGTTTACTGAGCAGTTCTTC.

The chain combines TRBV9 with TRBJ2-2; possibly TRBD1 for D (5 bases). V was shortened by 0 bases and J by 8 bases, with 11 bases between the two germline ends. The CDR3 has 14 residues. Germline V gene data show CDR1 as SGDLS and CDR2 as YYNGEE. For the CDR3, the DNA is TGTGCCAGCAGCGTAGGGGGCAACCCGGGGGAGCTGTTTTTT. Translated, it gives CASSVGGNPGELFF.

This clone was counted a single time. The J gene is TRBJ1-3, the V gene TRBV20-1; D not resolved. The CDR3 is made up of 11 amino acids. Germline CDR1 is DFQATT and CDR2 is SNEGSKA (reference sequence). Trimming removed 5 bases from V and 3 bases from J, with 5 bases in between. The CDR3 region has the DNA TGCAGTGCTTTCGGTGGAAACACCATATATTTT. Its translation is CSAFGGNTIYF.